This T cell receptor beta chain is from a study of control samples from healthy donors and cancer patients. This table comes from immunoSEQ multiplex PCR, and its TCRdb copy is limited to in-frame clones, with some not included. The data contain roughly 150,000 clones, just over 85% of them singletons. The germline CDR1 and CDR2 sequences are SEHNR and FQNEAQ (reference sequence). This CDR3 has 11 residues. V lost 5 bases to trimming and J lost 3 bases, with 4 bases between them. What was sequenced was blood. The sequence came from a man younger than 30 in good health. The rearrangement uses TRBV7-9 and TRBJ2-5, with D hard to call. CDR3 sequence (DNA): TGTGCCAGCAGCCGAGAAGAGACCCAGTACTTC. It is translated as CASSREETQYF.